This T cell receptor beta chain was identified in a study of blood T cell repertoires in COVID-19. As for the study in general: Samples taken during acute and convalescent COVID-19 were collected in the United States, Italy and Spain. PBMCs, B-cell-depleted T cells, or T cells provided the cDNA or gDNA that made up the material.

TCRdb keeps only in-frame clones here, not all; method: immunoSEQ multiplex PCR. Altogether about 70,000 clones are present, about nine tenths being singletons, with the ten largest covering around 13%. Sequenced material: peripheral blood. The origin of this receptor is a woman aged 60-75 years with acute or convalescent COVID-19.

CDR3 sequence reads: CASSQTGSRDQPQHF. The CDR3, as DNA: TGCGCCAGCAGCCAAACAGGGTCCCGGGATCAGCCCCAGCATTTT. The chain combines TRBV4-1 with TRBJ1-5; a weak D match, TRBD1 (6 bases). In germline, CDR1 is MGHRA, CDR2 YSYEKL. V lost 2 bases and J lost 5, with 13 bases in between. The CDR3 runs to 15 residues.